The clone carrying this T cell receptor beta chain was observed a few times. This sample is drawn from a study of PD-L1 blockade in urothelial cancer. TCRdb keeps only in-frame clones here, not all; method: immunoSEQ multiplex PCR. The repertoire holds 25,000 to 35,000 clones, with over 80% as singletons. Trimming shortened V by 0 bases and J by 7 bases, and 15 bases separated the two germline ends. CDR1 GTSNPN and CDR2 SVGIG come from the germline V gene (reference sequence). The CDR3 totals 14 residues. Urothelial carcinoma, locally advanced or metastatic, affected the patients. Specimen: PBMCs, collected around atezolizumab (anti-PD-L1) treatment. The V and J genes are TRBV30 and TRBJ1-2, with D perhaps TRBD1 (5 bases). The TCR originated in a man aged 45-65 years with urothelial cancer. CDR3 residues: CAWSVGRAPSGYTF. The CDR3 bases are TGTGCCTGGAGTGTCGGCAGGGCCCCCAGTGGCTACACCTTC.